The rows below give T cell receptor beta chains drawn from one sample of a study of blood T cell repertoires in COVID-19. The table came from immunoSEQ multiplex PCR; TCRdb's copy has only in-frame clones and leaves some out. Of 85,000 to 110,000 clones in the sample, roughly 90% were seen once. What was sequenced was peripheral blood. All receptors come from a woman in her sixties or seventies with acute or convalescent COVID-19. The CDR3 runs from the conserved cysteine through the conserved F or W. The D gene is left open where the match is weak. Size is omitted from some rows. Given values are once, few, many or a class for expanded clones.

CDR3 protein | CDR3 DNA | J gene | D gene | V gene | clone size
CASSYLLLAGDNEQFF | TGTGCCAGCAGTTACCTTCTTTTAGCGGGAGACAATGAGCAGTTCTTC | TRBJ2-1 | TRBD2 | TRBV6-6 | NA
CASSETTGNTQYF | TGCGCCAGCAGTGAGACTACAGGGAATACGCAGTATTTT | TRBJ2-3 | NA | TRBV10-1 | NA
CASSPYRRTEAFF | TGTGCCAGCAGCCCCTACAGGCGCACTGAAGCTTTCTTT | TRBJ1-1 | NA | TRBV5-6 | NA
CASSFSGTSGIGETQYF | TGTGCCAGCAGCTTCAGTGGGACTAGCGGGATTGGTGAGACCCAGTACTTC | TRBJ2-5 | TRBD2 | TRBV7-9 | few
CASSTTGSRNYGYTF | TGTGCCAGCAGCACAACAGGCTCCCGTAACTATGGCTACACCTTC | TRBJ1-2 | NA | TRBV5-4 | NA
CASSPGGSNQPQHF | TGTGCCAGTAGCCCGGGGGGTAGCAATCAGCCCCAGCATTTT | TRBJ1-5 | NA | TRBV19 | many
CASSLGENIQYF | TGTGCCAGCAGTTTAGGAGAAAACATTCAGTACTTC | TRBJ2-4 | NA | TRBV28 | NA
CASSDYAGRTDTQYF | TGTGCCAGCAGTGATTACGCGGGGCGCACAGATACGCAGTATTTT | TRBJ2-3 | NA | TRBV6-1 | NA
CASTPFTGAANSPLHF | TGCGCCAGCACACCCTTCACAGGGGCCGCTAATTCACCCCTCCACTTT | TRBJ1-6 | TRBD1 | TRBV5-1 | NA
CASSPGQGRFGGTEAFF | TGCGCCAGCAGCCCCGGACAGGGGAGGTTTGGAGGTACTGAAGCTTTCTTT | TRBJ1-1 | TRBD1 | TRBV5-1 | NA
CASSLASPGTSTYEQYF | TGCGCCAGCAGCTTGGCCTCTCCCGGGACTTCAACCTACGAGCAGTACTTC | TRBJ2-7 | NA | TRBV5-1 | once
CASSPRTGTNEKLFF | TGTGCCAGCAGCCCCCGGACAGGGACTAATGAAAAACTGTTTTTT | TRBJ1-4 | TRBD1 | TRBV9 | NA
CASSLQGLAGVETQYF | TGTGCCAGCAGCTTGCAGGGACTAGCGGGAGTAGAGACCCAGTACTTC | TRBJ2-5 | TRBD2 | TRBV5-8 | NA
CAISETSKSYEQYF | TGTGCCATCAGTGAGACTAGCAAGTCGTACGAGCAGTACTTC | TRBJ2-7 | NA | TRBV10-3 | NA
CASRPSGNYNEQFF | TGTGCCAGCAGGCCTAGCGGGAACTACAATGAGCAGTTCTTC | TRBJ2-1 | TRBD2 | TRBV27 | NA
CASSRQGAGYEQFF | TGTGCCAGCAGCCGACAGGGGGCAGGGTATGAGCAGTTCTTC | TRBJ2-1 | TRBD1 | TRBV5-4 | NA
CASSQETTVNTEAFF | TGTGCCAGCAGCCAAGAAACCACAGTAAACACTGAAGCTTTCTTT | TRBJ1-1 | NA | TRBV4-2 | NA
CASSQNLIRSGANVLTF | TGTGCCAGCAGCCAGAATCTTATCCGCTCTGGGGCCAACGTCCTGACTTTC | TRBJ2-6 | NA | TRBV7-9 | NA
CSASGSGGNEQYF | TGCAGTGCTAGTGGGTCAGGTGGAAACGAGCAGTACTTC | TRBJ2-7 | NA | TRBV20-1 | NA
CASSIDGQIHTDTQYF | TGTGCCAGTAGTATAGATGGGCAGATCCACACAGATACGCAGTATTTT | TRBJ2-3 | NA | TRBV19 | NA
CASSHGQGNSPLHF | TGTGCCAGCAGCCACGGACAAGGGAATTCACCCCTCCACTTT | TRBJ1-6 | NA | TRBV11-3 | NA